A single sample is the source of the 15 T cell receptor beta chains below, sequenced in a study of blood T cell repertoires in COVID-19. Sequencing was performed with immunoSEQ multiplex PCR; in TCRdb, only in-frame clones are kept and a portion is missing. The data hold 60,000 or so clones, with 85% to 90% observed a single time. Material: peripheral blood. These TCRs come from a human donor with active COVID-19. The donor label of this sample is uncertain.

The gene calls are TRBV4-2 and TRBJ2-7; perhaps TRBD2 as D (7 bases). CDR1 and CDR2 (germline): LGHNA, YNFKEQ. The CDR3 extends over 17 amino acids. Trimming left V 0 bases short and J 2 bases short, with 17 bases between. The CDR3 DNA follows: TGTGCCAGCAGCCAAGATGGTGGGGGGAGGGGGACCTACGAGCAGTACTTC. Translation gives CASSQDGGGRGTYEQYF.

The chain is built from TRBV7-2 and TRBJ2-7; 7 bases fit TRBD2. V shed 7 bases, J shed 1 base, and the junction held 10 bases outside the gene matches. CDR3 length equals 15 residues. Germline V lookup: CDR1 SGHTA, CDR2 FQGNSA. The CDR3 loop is CASTHGLEVSYEQYF. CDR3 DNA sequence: TGTGCCAGCACCCACGGACTAGAGGTTTCCTACGAGCAGTACTTC.

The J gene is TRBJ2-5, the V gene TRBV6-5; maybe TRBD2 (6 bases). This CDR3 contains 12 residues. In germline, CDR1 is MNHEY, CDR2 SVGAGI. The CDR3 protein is CTTAGAQETQYF. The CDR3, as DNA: TGTACCACAGCGGGCGCGCAAGAGACCCAGTACTTC.

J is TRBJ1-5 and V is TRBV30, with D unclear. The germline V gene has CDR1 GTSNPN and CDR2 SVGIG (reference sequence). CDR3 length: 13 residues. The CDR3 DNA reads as TGTGCTTACCACAAGAAAGACAATCAGCCCCAGCATTTT. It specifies CAYHKKDNQPQHF.

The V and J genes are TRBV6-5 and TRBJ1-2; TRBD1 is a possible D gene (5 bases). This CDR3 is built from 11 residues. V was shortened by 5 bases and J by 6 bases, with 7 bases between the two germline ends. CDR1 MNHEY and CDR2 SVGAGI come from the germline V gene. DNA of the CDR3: TGTGCCAGCAGTCGGGGGGATGGCTACACCTTC. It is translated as CASSRGDGYTF.

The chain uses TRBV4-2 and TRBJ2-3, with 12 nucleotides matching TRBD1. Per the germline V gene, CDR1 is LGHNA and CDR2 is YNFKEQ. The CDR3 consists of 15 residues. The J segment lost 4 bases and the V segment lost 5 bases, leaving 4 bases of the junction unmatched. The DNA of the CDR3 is TGTGCCAGCAGCTCGGGACAGGGGGCAGCAGATACGCAGTATTTT. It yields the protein CASSSGQGAADTQYF.

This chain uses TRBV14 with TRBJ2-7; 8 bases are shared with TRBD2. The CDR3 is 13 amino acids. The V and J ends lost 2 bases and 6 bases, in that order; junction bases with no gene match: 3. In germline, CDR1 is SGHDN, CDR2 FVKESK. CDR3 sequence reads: CASSQLGLGEQYF. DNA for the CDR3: TGTGCCAGCAGCCAACTGGGACTAGGCGAGCAGTACTTC. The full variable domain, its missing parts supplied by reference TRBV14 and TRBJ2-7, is EAGVTQFPSHSVIEKGQTVTLRCDPISGHDNLYWYRRVMGKEIKFLLHFVKESKQDESGMPNNRFLAERTGGTYSTLKVQPAELEDSGVYFCASSQLGLGEQYFGPGTRLTVT.

This CDR3 is CASSISAGYTEAFF. The CDR3 DNA sequence: TGTGCCAGTAGTATCTCGGCAGGGTATACTGAAGCTTTCTTT. This chain uses TRBV19 with TRBJ1-1; perhaps TRBD1 as D (5 bases). V lost 3 bases, J lost 5 bases, and 13 bases lay in between. CDR1 is LNHDA, CDR2 SQIVND, per germline (reference sequence). The CDR3 has 14 residues.

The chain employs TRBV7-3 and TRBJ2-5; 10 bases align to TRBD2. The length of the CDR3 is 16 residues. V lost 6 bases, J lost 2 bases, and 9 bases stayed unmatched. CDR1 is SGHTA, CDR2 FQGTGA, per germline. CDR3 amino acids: CASRAGTSVGQETQYF. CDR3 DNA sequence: TGTGCCAGCAGGGCCGGGACTAGCGTCGGACAAGAGACCCAGTACTTC. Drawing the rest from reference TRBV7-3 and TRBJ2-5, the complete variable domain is GAGVSQTPSNKVTEKGKYVELRCDPISGHTALYWYRQSLGQGPEFLIYFQGTGAADDSGLPNDRFFAVRPEGSVSTLKIQRTERGDSAVYLCASRAGTSVGQETQYFGPGTRLLVL.

The CDR3 DNA sequence: TGTGCCAGCAGCCCACGACAGGGGGGTAACACCGGGGAGCTGTTTTTT. Translated: CASSPRQGGNTGELFF. The chain joins TRBV11-3 to TRBJ2-2, with 9 bases lining up with TRBD1. The ends lost 5 bases at V and 2 bases at J; junction bases unmatched: 6. The CDR3 has 16 residues. Germline CDR1 and CDR2: SGHNT and YENEEA.

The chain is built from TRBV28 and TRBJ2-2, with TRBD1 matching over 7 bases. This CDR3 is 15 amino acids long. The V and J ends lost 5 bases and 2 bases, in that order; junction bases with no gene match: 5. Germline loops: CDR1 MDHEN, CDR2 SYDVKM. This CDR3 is CASSNDRDNTGELFF. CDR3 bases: TGTGCCAGCAGTAACGACAGGGATAACACCGGGGAGCTGTTTTTT.

CDR3 bases: TGCAGCGTTGACACAAATACCTATGGCTACACCTTC. It codes for CSVDTNTYGYTF. The chain couples TRBV29-1 to TRBJ1-2; D remains unclear. The CDR3 spans 12 residues. Germline CDR1 is SQVTM and CDR2 is ANQGSEA. Trimming pared 3 bases from V and 4 bases from J, leaving 9 bases between.

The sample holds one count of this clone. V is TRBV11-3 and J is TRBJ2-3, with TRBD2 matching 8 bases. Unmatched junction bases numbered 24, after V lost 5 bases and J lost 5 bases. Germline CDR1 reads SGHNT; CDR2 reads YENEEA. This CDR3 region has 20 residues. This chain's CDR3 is CASSLTHLLAGHRGGDTQYF. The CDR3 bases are TGTGCCAGCAGCCTTACCCATCTCTTAGCGGGGCATCGGGGGGGAGATACGCAGTATTTT.

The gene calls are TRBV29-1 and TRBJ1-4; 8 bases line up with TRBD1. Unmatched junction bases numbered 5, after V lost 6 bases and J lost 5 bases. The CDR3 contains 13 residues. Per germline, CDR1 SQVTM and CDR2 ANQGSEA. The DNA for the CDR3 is TGCAGCGTCCGGACAGGGTCCAATGAAAAACTGTTTTTT. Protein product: CSVRTGSNEKLFF.

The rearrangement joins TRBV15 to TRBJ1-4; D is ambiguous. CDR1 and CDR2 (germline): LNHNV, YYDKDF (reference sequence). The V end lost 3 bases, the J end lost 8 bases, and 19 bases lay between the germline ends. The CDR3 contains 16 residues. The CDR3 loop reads CATSSRREAIHEKLFF. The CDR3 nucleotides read TGTGCCACCAGCAGCCGTAGGGAGGCCATACACGAAAAACTGTTTTTT.